This T cell receptor (beta chain) emerged from a study of OX40 agonist ivuxolimab in advanced cancers. Describing the broader study: Ivuxolimab was an agonistic, fully human IgG2 monoclonal antibody directed against OX40 (CD134), a costimulatory receptor. Intravenous ivuxolimab was administered to patients every 2 weeks at six dose levels: 0.01, 0.1, 0.3, 1.5, 3 and 10 mg/kg. Of the approximately 50 dose-escalation patients, hepatocellular carcinoma was present in approximately 20, melanoma in approximately 15, renal cell carcinoma in 9 and head and neck cancer in 9. In the dose-escalation cohort, 65% to 85% of patients were male, and the mean age was 60 years with a range of roughly 20 to 80. Prior anti-PD-1, anti-PD-L1 or anti-CTLA-4 therapy was permitted, and checkpoint inhibitors had been received by approximately 39% of dose-escalation patients. Three dose-escalation patients achieved partial responses, one with hepatocellular carcinoma and two with cutaneous melanoma. Peripheral TCRbeta sequencing was intended to test whether TCR sequence diversity was altered and clonal T-cell expansion was caused by ivuxolimab. The monotherapy dose-escalation portion (N of about 50 patients) of the phase I ivuxolimab trial is reported in the paper. Summary of the overall study and its limitations: Low levels of normalized T-cell clonal expansion were also seen in some patients who did not respond. After ivuxolimab, expanded clones were on average more numerous among CD8+ T cells than among CD4+ T cells. The antigen specificity of the clonally expanded peripheral T cells was not determined. At doses from 0.1 to 3.0 mg/kg, clonal expansion was seen in both CD4+ and CD8+ blood T cells between baseline and week 6. Partial responders in the 0.1-3.0 mg/kg groups had among the lowest normalized peripheral clonal expansion, especially among CD8+ T cells.

Patients with a history of autoimmune disease or receiving systemic immunosuppression were excluded from the trial. Peripheral blood for TCR sequencing was collected from all dose cohorts at baseline, on cycle 4 day 1, and on cycle 7 day 1. Samples came from an open-label, multicenter, first-in-human phase I dose-escalation trial of ivuxolimab. The trial enrolled adults with locally advanced or metastatic head and neck squamous cell, hepatocellular, melanoma or renal cell carcinoma. Before TCR sequencing, CD4+ T cells and CD8+ T cells were sorted from peripheral blood as separate populations. To sequence the TCRbeta CDR3 region, genomic DNA was isolated from the sorted cells. TCRbeta CDR3 regions were sequenced using the immunoSEQ Assay. The clones in this table, taken by TCRdb from immuneACCESS, are in-frame only. Not every clone is retained; where verified, under half of the shortfall comes from an unresolved V gene, and the cause of the rest is unknown. Here the sample has 90,000 to 95,000 clones; around 87% occur a single time. The ten top clones hold roughly 4% of the sample.

The sample holds a few counts of this clone. Its binding antigen is unknown. Per-base qualities were not stored, and no clone one base away is much larger. CDR1 and CDR2 are drawn from the germline V gene: SGHRS, YFSETQ. The CDR3 starts with the cysteine, ends with the phenylalanine, and has 15 residues. Only the CDR3 region is kept as DNA, spanning 45 bases read in frame from base 1. Compared with germline, V lacks 4 bases and J lacks 2 bases; bases without a gene match: 9. Sequencing used CD4+ or CD8+ T cells sorted from blood, obtained in a trial of the OX40 agonist ivuxolimab. The receptor chain draws on TRBV5-1 and TRBJ2-7; 7 central nucleotides agree with TRBD1. The clonotype was recovered from an adult with an advanced solid tumor such as melanoma, head and neck, liver or kidney cancer. The bases read TGCGCCAGCAGCCCAACCGGGACAGAGACCTACGAGCAGTACTTC. It specifies CASSPTGTETYEQYF.